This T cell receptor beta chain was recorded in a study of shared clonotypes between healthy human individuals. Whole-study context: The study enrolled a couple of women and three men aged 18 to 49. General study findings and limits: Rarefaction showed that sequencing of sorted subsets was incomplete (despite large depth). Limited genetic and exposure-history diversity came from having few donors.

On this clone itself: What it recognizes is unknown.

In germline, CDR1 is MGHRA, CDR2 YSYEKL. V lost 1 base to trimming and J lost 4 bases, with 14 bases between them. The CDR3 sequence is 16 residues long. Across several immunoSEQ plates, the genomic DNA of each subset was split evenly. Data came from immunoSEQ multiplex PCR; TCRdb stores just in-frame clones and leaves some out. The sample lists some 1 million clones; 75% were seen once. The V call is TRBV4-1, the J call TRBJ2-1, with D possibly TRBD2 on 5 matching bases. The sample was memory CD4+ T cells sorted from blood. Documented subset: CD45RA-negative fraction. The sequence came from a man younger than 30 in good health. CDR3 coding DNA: TGCGCCAGCAGCCAAGGAGCCCACGGAGGATACAATGAGCAGTTCTTC. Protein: CASSQGAHGGYNEQFF.